This TCR beta chain emerged from a study of cytomegalovirus exposure and HLA in healthy donors (dated by TCRdb to the late 2010s). Context from the whole study: In an earlier analysis of roughly 590 of the donors, 250 to 300 Gb of sequence data and 90 million to 120 million unique TCR beta sequences from about 179 million T cells were reported. The study combined high-throughput TCR immunosequencing, statistical association of individual TCRs with disease status, and machine learning to predict cytomegalovirus infection status. Every repertoire in the discovery cohort had been generated on one and the same sequencing platform. In an earlier analysis of roughly 580 of the donors, high-throughput TCR beta sequencing was used to judge whether each TCR beta V gene segment behaved as functional or pseudogenic. Because of strong linkage in the cohort, roughly five DR-DQ haplotypes were treated as single units for association and clustering. Approximately 310 gigabases of sequencing data and 78 million or so unique TCR sequences were included in an early release covering roughly 600 HLA-typed donors. To study patterns of TCR occurrence, a later analysis re-analyzed previously published TCR beta repertoires from 700 or so donors and added high-resolution HLA genotyping. The T cell repertoires of around 730 subjects were profiled by immunosequencing and related to cytomegalovirus serostatus. Of the 350 to 450 genotyped donors, 80% to 90% were placed in the genetic ancestry cluster associated with self-reported Caucasian donors. Among over 350 genotyped donors of the cohort, an average of 235,054 unique TCR beta nucleotide sequences were sequenced per donor, around a sixth of them non-productive. The later analysis used no new phenotypic data to find candidate immune exposures, relying instead on TCR beta sequences and their occurrence across donors. The study aimed to test whether signatures of past pathogen exposure could be identified by cataloging public T cell receptors. HLA typing included class I and class II loci at four-digit resolution. Typing coverage varied by locus: 629-630 donors for A, B, C, DRB1 and DQB1; roughly 500 for DQA1; approximately 570 for DPA1; some 470 for DPB1. Donor age, sex, ethnicity and CMV serostatus were compiled together with the repertoire data. A separate validation cohort of some 130 different subjects was used in addition to the 666-subject first cohort. Genome-wide SNP genotypes for about three fifths of the roughly 670 donors were used in a later genetic analysis, which treated that subset as a discovery cohort. Paper-wide results and their limitations: While some public TCRs were present in many individuals, most TCR sequences turned up only very rarely across donors. V-gene and J-gene trimming of TCR beta chains was associated with a missense DCLRE1C variant in a later genetic analysis, and the association was replicated in an independent cohort. In a later analysis, several top co-occurrence clusters were reported to appear linked to parvovirus B19, influenza, CMV and Epstein-Barr virus. The sequencing pipeline was judged likely to have produced a cluster of highly shared sequence variants as a technical artifact. Most CMV-associated TCR beta chains appeared to be HLA-restricted in a later analysis, and the HLA associations seemed to be driven largely by CMV exposure. Cytomegalovirus status was reported to be diagnosed by the classifier with high specificity and sensitivity in both the original and validation cohorts. Three of the identified cytomegalovirus-associated TCR beta chains were confirmed in vitro to be specific for cytomegalovirus antigens. The authors suggested that the approach could potentially be generalized to other disease states and immunological phenotypes. In a later genetic analysis, fewer N-insertions in productive TCRs were reported among donors in an Asian-associated ancestry cluster than the roughly 700-donor mean. Correlated functional status among segregating V segments might reflect linkage disequilibrium, but an unknown experimental factor could not be ruled out. In an earlier analysis of a few hundred of the donors, most TCR beta V segments were observed in productive rearrangements about 87% or about 30% of the time, broadly matching IMGT annotations. Because HLA typing was missing for some donors at each locus, association tests included only the typed subset. In a later analysis, 16,951 TCR beta sequences were associated with specific HLA alleles at a false discovery rate of 0.05. In the study, approximately 160 TCR beta chains were listed as associated with cytomegalovirus. Because the 87-base-pair reads could not distinguish some IMGT-functional V segments, including TRBV6-2 and TRBV6-3, those segments were excluded. In a later analysis, HLA-associated TCR beta chains were found to be more clonally expanded and to have lower generation probabilities than equally common non-associated chains. According to a later analysis, TCR association rates differed among HLA loci, with DRB1 alleles showing the most associated TCRs and HLA-C alleles showing the fewest. Approximately 18 rarely observed V segments, including chromosome 9 orphons, were excluded from the earlier analysis of a few hundred of the donors because counts were too low. CMV serostatus was the only immune exposure information available for the cohort. In this cohort, only TCR beta chains were sequenced, and detectable features were limited by the absence of alpha or paired-chain data. Presence/absence analyses assumed roughly uniform sequencing depth across donors, an assumption that may not hold. When HLA alleles, especially DR and DQ, strongly co-occurred, TCR associations were difficult to assign to individual alleles. A further reported finding was that TCR beta sequences accurately predicted the HLA-A and HLA-B alleles for most subjects in the first cohort.

The CDR3 sequence holds 16 residues, the cysteine and phenylalanine included. Only the CDR3 region is kept as DNA, spanning 48 bases read in frame from base 1. Based on the germline V gene, the CDR1 and CDR2 sequences are SGHDT and YYEEEE. At the junction V is shortened by 4 bases and J by 6 bases; bases outside the gene matches: 15. The library came from the immunoSEQ multiplex PCR assay. A mixture of 60 forward primers for TCR Vbeta segments and 13 reverse primers for TCR Jbeta segments was used in the multiplex PCR. The CDR3 region of rearranged TCR beta genes was amplified from genomic DNA by a multiplex PCR assay. The amplified TCR beta libraries were sequenced on the Illumina HiSeq System as 87-base-pair reads. In the paper's pipeline: Across the roughly 600 repertoires, a later analysis counted approximately 83 million unique TCR beta chains, about 10 million of which were shared by at least two donors. A nearest-neighbor algorithm error-corrected the raw reads and collapsed the reads into unique sequences, merging closely related sequences to remove PCR and sequencing errors. V, D and J gene segments were assigned by aligning CDR3 sequences to IMGT reference sequences. For a sequence to be retained, a match of at least six nucleotides was required to both a V gene segment and a J gene segment. Rearrangements were classified as productive when the CDR3 lacked stop codons and remained in frame with V and J, and all other rearrangements were classified as non-productive. CDR3 was defined by IMGT convention, running from the second conserved V-encoded cysteine to the conserved J-encoded phenylalanine. The earlier analysis of about 500 of the donors excluded sequences that lacked an unambiguous match to a single V gene segment. In an earlier analysis of several hundred of the donors, a V segment was called functional when productive rearrangements were above 56.7%, and segregating when the standard deviation between donors exceeded 5%. A statistical classification framework was developed to diagnose cytomegalovirus status using the catalog of TCR beta chain sequences. V and J gene assignment, in a later analysis, came from comparing TCR nucleotide sequences with IMGT/GENE-DB human TR gene sequences. A later analysis assigned CDR3 sequences and most-parsimonious VDJ recombination scenarios with the TCRdist pipeline. A later analysis defined each TCR beta chain by its CDR3 amino acid sequence plus V-gene family, and excluded reads lacking a unique V-gene family. To address suspected cross-contamination and a sequencing artifact, a later analysis removed approximately 600 highly shared, low-generation-probability nucleotide sequences. In a later analysis, a clonal expansion index was calculated for each public chain from normalized within-repertoire ranks of inferred template counts. Generation probabilities in a later analysis came from a VDJ recombination model fitted to out-of-frame rearrangements, and those results were checked against IGoR. Hypergeometric tests were used in a later analysis to score TCR-TCR, TCR-HLA and TCR-CMV co-occurrence, with a repertoire-size bias correction applied to the TCR pairs. To estimate false discovery rates, a later analysis permuted the HLA or CMV assignments 20 times. In a later analysis, co-occurring TCRs were grouped using DBSCAN, and TCRdist sequence similarity was added for clustering within HLA-allele-positive subsets. Repertoires with fewer than 30,000 or more than 120,000 public chains were left out of co-occurrence clustering, as were five repertoires with anomalous nucleotide sharing. TCRdb mirrors the immuneACCESS table, restricted to in-frame sequences. Some clones are absent from its copies; in checked studies, under half trace to an unresolved V gene, and the reason for the others is unknown. That table gives V, J and clone size, and the DNA gave D and trimming. This sample holds about 110,000 clones; about 74% were observed only once. The biggest ten clones account for around 4.8% of the sample.

A word on this clone: Which antigen it targets is not known. No base quality information exists; no much larger clone differs at one position.

The cohort consisted of 666 healthy bone marrow donors. At the time of sampling, every cohort member was nominally healthy, though immune exposures that went unrecorded were likely present. The donor was CMV seropositive and was included in the group of 270 or so seropositive cohort members. Each donor provided a peripheral blood sample, and peripheral blood mononuclear cells were used for TCR beta sequencing. Genomic DNA was extracted from the blood cell samples with the Qiagen DNeasy Blood Extraction Kit. The chain is made from TRBV5-6 and TRBJ2-7; 8 nucleotides in the junction match TRBD1. Sample: PBMCs. The sequence was obtained from a man aged 30 to 39 in good health and CMV-seropositive. The nucleotide sequence is given as TGTGCCAGCAGCCAGGACAGGGAGATTTGGTTTCGCGAGCAGTACTTC. Its translation reads: CASSQDREIWFREQYF. This CDR3, with the reference TRBV5-6 and TRBJ2-7 proteins standing in past its ends, gives the full variable domain DAGVTQSPTHLIKTRGQQVTLRCSPKSGHDTVSWYQQALGQGPQFIFQYYEEEERQRGNFPDRFSGHQFPNYSSELNVNALLLGDSALYLCASSQDREIWFREQYFGPGTRLTVT.